This T cell receptor (beta chain) was recorded in a study of cytomegalovirus exposure and HLA in healthy donors listed by TCRdb under 2017. Broadly, across the study: An earlier analysis of fewer than 750 of the donors reported 250 to 350 Gb of sequence data and 117 million unique TCR beta sequences obtained from some 170 million T cells. To predict cytomegalovirus infection status, the study brought together high-throughput TCR immunosequencing, statistical association of individual TCRs with disease status, and machine learning. The aim of the study was to test whether cataloging public T cell receptors could identify signatures of past pathogen exposure. Along with the roughly 610-subject first cohort, a separate validation cohort of about 110 different subjects was used. The study profiled the T cell repertoires of approximately 700 subjects by immunosequencing and related them to cytomegalovirus serostatus. In a later analysis, previously published TCR beta repertoires from several hundred donors were re-analyzed and high-resolution HLA genotyping was added so that TCR occurrence patterns could be studied. Rather than using new phenotypic data, the later analysis identified candidate immune exposures from TCR beta sequences and from how often those sequences occurred across donors. An earlier analysis of about 600 of the donors used high-throughput TCR beta sequencing to judge whether each TCR beta V gene segment behaved as functional or pseudogenic. A later genetic analysis used genome-wide SNP genotypes for about 65% of the 666 donors, treating that subset as a discovery cohort. The number of donors typed differed by locus, with 629-630 for A, B, C, DRB1 and DQB1, around 520 for DQA1, 600 to 610 for DPA1, and roughly 450 for DPB1. Donor age, sex, ethnicity and CMV serostatus were compiled together with the repertoire data. HLA typing covered class I and class II loci at four-digit resolution. Among the roughly 390 genotyped donors, 81% belonged to the genetic ancestry cluster associated with self-reported Caucasian donors. A few DR-DQ haplotypes were handled as single units for association and clustering because linkage in the cohort was strong. An early release that covered roughly 600 HLA-typed donors contained approximately 300 gigabases of sequencing data and tens of millions of unique TCR sequences. Among 300 to 450 genotyped donors of the cohort, an average of about 240,000 unique TCR beta nucleotide sequences were sequenced per donor, roughly a sixth of them non-productive. All discovery cohort repertoires had been generated using a single sequencing platform.

The germline V gene supplies CDR1 SGHTA and CDR2 FQGNSA. At the junction V is shortened by 0 bases and J by 4 bases, with 12 bases in between. Including cysteine and phenylalanine, the CDR3 has 15 amino acids. Here the CDR3 DNA is all that survives: 45 bases in frame from base 1. To prepare the library, the immunoSEQ multiplex PCR assay was applied. For the multiplex PCR, a mixture combining 60 forward primers for TCR Vbeta segments and 13 reverse primers for TCR Jbeta segments was used. A multiplex PCR assay on genomic DNA amplified the CDR3 region of rearranged TCR beta genes. On the Illumina HiSeq System, the amplified TCR beta libraries were sequenced as 87-base-pair reads. The authors' pipeline ran thus. Across the 670 or so repertoires, a later analysis counted 60 million to 90 million unique TCR beta chains, around 10 million of which were shared by at least two donors. A nearest-neighbor algorithm error-corrected the raw reads and collapsed the reads into unique sequences, merging closely related sequences to remove PCR and sequencing errors. To assign V, D and J gene segments, CDR3 sequences were aligned to IMGT reference sequences. For a sequence to be retained, a match of at least six nucleotides was required to both a V gene segment and a J gene segment. A rearrangement was called productive if the CDR3 had no stop codons and remained in frame with V and J, and every other rearrangement was called non-productive. CDR3 was defined according to IMGT convention as the region running from the second conserved V-encoded cysteine to the conserved J-encoded phenylalanine. The earlier analysis of about 530 of the donors excluded any sequence lacking an unambiguous match to a single V gene segment. An earlier analysis of a few hundred of the donors called V segments functional above 56.7% productive rearrangements and segregating when the between-donor standard deviation exceeded 5%. A statistical classification framework was built to diagnose cytomegalovirus status from the catalog of TCR beta chain sequences. V and J gene assignment, in a later analysis, came from comparing TCR nucleotide sequences with IMGT/GENE-DB human TR gene sequences. Using the TCRdist pipeline, a later analysis assigned CDR3 sequences along with most-parsimonious VDJ recombination scenarios. In a later analysis, every TCR beta chain was defined by the combination of its CDR3 amino acid sequence and its V-gene family, and reads without a unique V-gene family were dropped. A later analysis removed nearly 600 highly shared, low-generation-probability nucleotide sequences to deal with suspected cross-contamination and a sequencing artifact. A later analysis calculated a clonal expansion index for each public chain from normalized within-repertoire ranks of inferred template counts. A later analysis computed generation probabilities with a VDJ recombination model fitted to out-of-frame rearrangements, and checked the results against IGoR. In a later analysis, TCR-TCR, TCR-HLA and TCR-CMV co-occurrence was scored with hypergeometric tests, and a repertoire-size bias correction was applied to TCR pairs. False discovery rates were estimated in a later analysis by permuting HLA or CMV assignments 20 times. A later analysis grouped co-occurring TCRs with DBSCAN, adding TCRdist sequence similarity when clustering within HLA-allele-positive subsets. For co-occurrence clustering, repertoires with fewer than 30,000 or more than 120,000 public chains were excluded, along with five repertoires with anomalous nucleotide sharing. TCRdb mirrors the immuneACCESS table, restricted to in-frame sequences. Some clones are absent from its copies; in checked studies, under half trace to an unresolved V gene, and the reason for the others is unknown. Clone size and V and J calls were adopted from that table, with D and trimming inferred from the DNA. The sample has 210,000 or so clones on record, approximately 85% of them singletons. The ten top clones hold around 0.22% of the sample.

General conclusions and limits of the study: Because HLA typing was missing for some donors at each locus, association tests included only the typed subset. Most TCR sequences were seen in very few donors, while some public TCRs were found in many individuals. Correlated functional status among segregating V segments might reflect linkage disequilibrium, but an unknown experimental factor could not be ruled out. Because counts were too low, under 20 rarely observed V segments, including chromosome 9 orphons, were left out of the earlier analysis of about 620 of the donors. This cohort had only TCR beta chains sequenced, and the lack of alpha or paired-chain data limited which features could be detected. In an earlier analysis of roughly 560 of the donors, most TCR beta V segments were observed in productive rearrangements about 87% or about 30% of the time, broadly matching IMGT annotations. Immune exposure information for the cohort was limited to CMV serostatus. The 87-base-pair reads could not distinguish some IMGT-functional V segments, including TRBV6-2 and TRBV6-3, so those segments were excluded. A further reported finding was that TCR beta sequences accurately predicted the HLA-A and HLA-B alleles for most subjects in the first cohort. Presence/absence analyses assumed roughly uniform sequencing depth across donors, an assumption that may not hold. A later analysis associated 16,951 TCR beta sequences with specific HLA alleles at a false discovery rate of 0.05. The sequencing pipeline was judged likely to have produced a cluster of highly shared sequence variants as a technical artifact. A later genetic analysis reported fewer N-insertions in productive TCRs among donors in an Asian-associated ancestry cluster than the roughly 690-donor mean. When HLA alleles, especially DR and DQ, strongly co-occurred, attributing TCR associations to individual alleles was difficult. According to the authors, the approach could potentially be generalized to other disease states and immunological phenotypes. In both the original and validation cohorts, the classifier was reported to diagnose cytomegalovirus status with high specificity and sensitivity. According to a later analysis, parvovirus B19, influenza, CMV and Epstein-Barr virus appeared linked to several top co-occurrence clusters. Compared with equally common non-associated chains, HLA-associated TCR beta chains in a later analysis were more clonally expanded and had lower generation probabilities. In a later analysis, the rate of TCR association differed among HLA loci, with DRB1 alleles having the most associated TCRs and HLA-C alleles having the fewest. A total of roughly 160 TCR beta chains were listed by the study as associated with cytomegalovirus. A later analysis found that most CMV-associated TCR beta chains appeared HLA-restricted, with HLA associations seemingly driven largely by CMV exposure. Three of the identified cytomegalovirus-associated TCR beta chains were confirmed in vitro to be specific for cytomegalovirus antigens. An association between a missense DCLRE1C variant and V-gene and J-gene trimming of TCR beta chains was found in a later genetic analysis and replicated in an independent cohort.

Points on this clone: Its antigen has not been determined. One base away there is no much larger clone; base qualities are not given.

The cohort was made up of roughly 670 healthy bone marrow donors. At the time of sampling, every cohort member was nominally healthy, though immune exposures that went unrecorded were likely present. The donor was CMV seronegative and was included in the group of 352 seronegative cohort members. A peripheral blood sample was collected from each donor, and TCR beta sequencing was performed on peripheral blood mononuclear cells. The Qiagen DNeasy Blood Extraction Kit was used to extract genomic DNA from the blood cell samples. The chain uses TRBV7-2 and TRBJ1-2; a weak D assignment points to TRBD1 (6 bases agree). This clonotype originated in a girl aged 2-15 years in good health and CMV-seronegative. The sequencing input was PBMCs. CDR3 sequence: CASSLAGQLIYGYTF. Read as DNA, the sequence is TGTGCCAGCAGCTTAGCAGGACAGTTAATCTATGGCTACACCTTC. Reference TRBV7-2 and TRBJ1-2 genes cover what lies past the CDR3, so the full variable domain is GAGVSQSPSNKVTEKGKDVELRCDPISGHTALYWYRQSLGQGLEFLIYFQGNSAPDKSGLPSDRFSAERTGGSVSTLTIQRTQQEDSAVYLCASSLAGQLIYGYTFGSGTRLTVV.